In this sample, the clone carrying this T cell receptor beta chain turned up many times. Germline V gene data show CDR1 as ENHRY and CDR2 as SYGVKD. J lost 0 bases, V lost 0 bases, and 9 bases had no gene match. The CDR3 has 18 residues. This sample stems from a study of response to subunit inactivated influenza vaccine. One entry per CDR3 protein, called by TCRdb with MiXCR from the RT-PCR reads. The data contain approximately 520,000 distinct CDR3 sequences, 16% of them singletons. The chain combines TRBV10-3 with TRBJ2-7; 9 bases are a match to TRBD1. Source: CD4+ T cells sorted from PBMCs, taken approximately 25 months after vaccination. This TCR came from a man between 50 and 69 years old who received an inactivated influenza vaccine. CDR3 coding DNA: TGTGCCATCAGTGAGTCTTCCGGGACAGGGAGTTTCTCCTACGAGCAGTACTTC. This gives the protein CAISESSGTGSFSYEQYF.